These 25 T cell receptor beta chains originate from one sample sequenced in a study of T cell clones after liver transplantation. The protocol was immunoSEQ multiplex PCR, while the TCRdb copy is restricted to in-frame clones and leaves out a portion. The repertoire holds approximately 6,000 clones, with 81% as singletons. This specimen consisted of CD8+ T cells from blood, obtained before liver transplant. The receptor source for this set is a human donor who received a liver transplant.

Within the sample, this clone is large. The genes are TRBV4-2 and TRBJ2-7; D call uncertain. This CDR3 contains 15 residues. V gave up 3 bases and J gave up 2 bases, with 14 bases separating them. Germline V lookup: CDR1 LGHNA, CDR2 YNFKEQ. The CDR3 sequence is CASSHERGKTYEQYF. CDR3 bases: TGTGCCAGCAGCCATGAGAGAGGAAAGACCTACGAGCAGTACTTC.

This clone was counted only a few times. The CDR3 reads CATDDRGIKDTEAFF. The CDR3 DNA sequence: TGTGCCACTGATGACAGGGGTATTAAGGACACTGAAGCTTTCTTT. This sequence joins TRBV7-9 and TRBJ1-1; 8 bases fit TRBD1. CDR3 size: 15 residues. CDR1 and CDR2 (germline): SEHNR, FQNEAQ (reference sequence). V gave up 10 bases and J gave up 3 bases; unmatched junction bases: 13.

The chain combines TRBV9 with TRBJ2-1, with TRBD2 identical over 9 bases. This CDR3 is built from 16 residues. Losses at the gene ends were 3 bases for V and 4 bases for J; bases not matched to a gene: 8. From germline, CDR1 is SGDLS and CDR2 YYNGEE. For the CDR3, the DNA is TGTGCCAGCAGCGGCACAGCGGGGGGTCTATACAATGAGCAGTTCTTC. Translation: CASSGTAGGLYNEQFF.

The rearrangement uses TRBV28 and TRBJ1-1; possible D gene TRBD1, 6 bases. Germline CDR1 reads MDHEN; CDR2 reads SYDVKM. V was trimmed by 6 bases and J by 0 bases, leaving 8 bases between them. CDR3 length equals 13 residues. CDR3 DNA sequence: TGTGCCAGCAGGGACAGTATGAACACTGAAGCTTTCTTT. Translating it yields CASRDSMNTEAFF.

This sequence joins TRBV27 and TRBJ2-1, with no clear D. Germline V gene data show CDR1 as MNHEY and CDR2 as SMNVEV (reference sequence). The V gene lost 0 bases and the J gene lost 15 bases, with 15 bases spanning the gap. CDR3 length equals 13 residues. The CDR3 here is CASSLSPRRSRFF. Written as DNA, the CDR3 is TGTGCCAGCAGTTTATCACCCCGCCGGAGTCGGTTCTTC.

V and J are TRBV7-8 and TRBJ2-7; D remains ambiguous. V shed 1 base and J shed 0 bases, with 4 bases lying between them. This CDR3 comprises 13 residues. CDR1 and CDR2 (germline): SGHVS, FQNEAQ. The CDR3 reads CASSLGFSYEQYF. As DNA, the CDR3 is TGTGCCAGCAGCTTAGGTTTCTCCTACGAGCAGTACTTC. Supplemented by reference TRBV7-8 and TRBJ2-7, the full variable domain reads GAGVSQSPRYKVAKRGQDVALRCDPISGHVSLFWYQQALGQGPEFLTYFQNEAQLDKSGLPSDRFFAERPEGSVSTLKIQRTQQEDSAVYLCASSLGFSYEQYFGPGTRLTVT.

The gene calls are TRBV13 and TRBJ2-5, with D perhaps matching TRBD1 (5 bases). CDR1 and CDR2 (germline): PRHDT, FYEKMQ (reference sequence). The CDR3 totals 16 residues. V was pared by 3 bases and J by 2 bases, with 16 bases between. In nucleotides, the CDR3 is TGTGCCAGCAGCTTTCGGGCTAGGGGTCCACAAGAGACCCAGTACTTC. This gives the protein CASSFRARGPQETQYF.

The V call is TRBV4-2, the J call TRBJ2-7; D not resolved. Trimming removed 0 bases at V and 4 bases at J, with 4 bases between. Germline lookup yields CDR1 LGHNA and CDR2 YNFKEQ. This CDR3 is built from 12 residues. In DNA, the CDR3 is TGTGCCAGCAGCCAAGACTCTTACGAGCAGTACTTC. Its protein is CASSQDSYEQYF.

The CDR3 coding sequence is TGCGCCAGCAGCCTACGGCTAGCGGGAGAAGGAGGAGAGACCCAGTACTTC. Translating it yields CASSLRLAGEGGETQYF. The chain is built from TRBV4-1 and TRBJ2-5, with TRBD2 identical over 10 bases. The CDR3 runs 17 residues. V lost 4 bases to trimming and J lost 4 bases; unmatched junction nucleotides: 12. Germline CDR1 reads MGHRA; CDR2 reads YSYEKL.

The V call is TRBV9, the J call TRBJ2-5; the D gene could be TRBD1 or TRBD2 (5 bases each). This CDR3 has 13 residues. V lost 3 bases and J lost 1, with 7 bases in between. Germline CDR1 reads SGDLS; CDR2 reads YYNGEE. In nucleotides, the CDR3 is TGTGCCAGCAGCGGGGACCTCCAAGAGACCCAGTACTTC. Its protein product is CASSGDLQETQYF. Looking up the rest from reference TRBV9 and TRBJ2-5 gives the full variable domain: DSGVTQTPKHLITATGQRVTLRCSPRSGDLSVYWYQQSLDQGLQFLIQYYNGEERAKGNILERFSAQQFPDLHSELNLSSLELGDSALYFCASSGDLQETQYFGPGTRLLVL.

This rearrangement joins TRBV11-2 to TRBJ2-3; maybe TRBD1 (6 bases). Germline CDR1 is SGHAT and CDR2 is FQNNGV. Trimming cost V 1 base and J 6 bases, with 8 bases left between them. CDR3 length: 13 residues. The CDR3 nucleotides read TGTGCCAGCAGCTTAGGGACAGTGGATACGCAGTATTTT. It codes for CASSLGTVDTQYF.

This chain links TRBV5-6 with TRBJ2-7; 10 bases fit TRBD1. From germline, CDR1 is SGHDT and CDR2 YYEEEE. This CDR3 comprises 15 residues. V dropped 3 bases and J dropped 4; count of bases not matched to a gene: 7. In DNA, the CDR3 is TGTGCCAGCAGCTCGGCCGGGACAGGGGTTTACGAGCAGTACTTC. Its translation: CASSSAGTGVYEQYF.

There are a few counts of this clone. In nucleotides, the CDR3 is TGTGCCAGCAGTTCGGGGACAGGGGGCTACTACAATGAGCAGTTCTTC. This gives the protein CASSSGTGGYYNEQFF. The gene calls are TRBV27 and TRBJ2-1, with 12 bases aligning to TRBD1. Germline assignment: CDR1 MNHEY and CDR2 SMNVEV (reference sequence). The CDR3 spans 16 residues. J lost 3 bases, V lost 4 bases, and 4 bases had no gene match.

This clone was counted a few times. The chain uses TRBV27 and TRBJ2-1; D call uncertain. This CDR3 region has 14 residues. CDR1 and CDR2 from the germline V gene are MNHEY and SMNVEV (reference sequence). V was shortened by 4 bases and J by 6 bases, with 13 bases between the two germline ends. Written as DNA, the CDR3 is TGTGCCAGCAGTTCTTACCAAATGATCAATGAGCAGTTCTTC. Its translation: CASSSYQMINEQFF.

V gene TRBV6-4 combines with J gene TRBJ1-3, with D unclear. The V end was cut by 0 bases, the J end by 0 bases, with 9 bases between. This CDR3 region has 16 residues. Germline CDR1 is MRHNA and CDR2 is SNTAGT. The CDR3 spells CASSDSTVHSGNTIYF. Here the CDR3 DNA reads TGTGCCAGCAGTGACTCGACTGTCCACTCTGGAAACACCATATATTTT.

This chain joins TRBV6-6 and TRBJ2-1; 10 bases are a match to TRBD2. Trimming cost V 5 bases and J 7 bases; bases outside gene matches: 8. CDR1 and CDR2 from the germline V gene are MNHNY and SVGAGI (reference sequence). The CDR3 consists of 15 residues. CDR3 nucleotides: TGTGCCAGCAGTACACTACTAGCGGGATTGAATGAGCAGTTCTTC. Protein product: CASSTLLAGLNEQFF.

The V and J genes are TRBV30 and TRBJ2-7, with 11 bases lining up with TRBD2. This CDR3 spans 13 amino acids. CDR1 and CDR2 (germline): GTSNPN, SVGIG (reference sequence). The V gene end was trimmed by 7 bases and the J gene end by 4 bases; junction bases not matched to a gene: 6. CDR3 bases: TGTGCCTTGACTAGCGGGACAATATACGAGCAGTACTTC. As protein: CALTSGTIYEQYF.

This clone is medium-sized within its sample. The chain links TRBV10-2 to TRBJ2-5; D is undetermined. The V gene's germline CDR1 is WSHSY and CDR2 SAAADI. CDR3 size: 12 residues. V was pared by 3 bases and J by 4 bases, with 6 bases between. This chain's CDR3 is CASSDVGETQYF. The DNA of the CDR3 is TGCGCCAGCAGTGACGTTGGAGAGACCCAGTACTTC.

The chain uses TRBV7-9 and TRBJ1-5; the match to TRBD1 covers 11 bases. The CDR3 is 15 amino acids. Losses at the gene ends were 5 bases for V and 4 bases for J; bases not matched to a gene: 4. Germline CDR1 and CDR2: SEHNR and FQNEAQ (reference sequence). CDR3 sequence reads: CASSDGTGGNQPQHF. As DNA, the CDR3 is TGTGCCAGCAGCGACGGGACAGGGGGAAATCAGCCCCAGCATTTT.

V usage is TRBV4-3 and J usage is TRBJ2-5, with a possible D match to TRBD2 (7 bases). Germline loops: CDR1 LGHNA, CDR2 YSLEER. CDR3 length: 15 amino acids. Trimming took off 4 bases at V and 1 base at J, with 13 bases between the two ends. Here the CDR3 DNA reads TGCGCCAGCAGCCTTGGGGGGGGCGTCCAAGAGACCCAGTACTTC. This codes for CASSLGGGVQETQYF.

This chain connects TRBV27 to TRBJ2-1; TRBD1 might be the D (5 bases). The CDR3 is 15 residues long. Germline CDR1 reads MNHEY; CDR2 reads SMNVEV (reference sequence). Deletions cut 5 bases from V and 0 bases from J, with 11 bases between. This CDR3 is CASSQGGSSYNEQFF. The CDR3 DNA is TGTGCCAGCAGTCAGGGCGGAAGCTCCTACAATGAGCAGTTCTTC.

This clone was observed a handful of times. The chain carries TRBV15 and TRBJ2-1, with 8 bases matching TRBD2. CDR3 length equals 13 residues. Germline V gene data show CDR1 as LNHNV and CDR2 as YYDKDF (reference sequence). V lost 5 bases to trimming and J lost 7 bases; unmatched junction nucleotides: 4. The CDR3 sequence: CATSLASGNEQFF. The CDR3 DNA reads TGTGCCACCAGCCTAGCTAGCGGGAATGAGCAGTTCTTC.

The genes are TRBV4-3 and TRBJ2-1, with D possibly being TRBD1 or TRBD2 (5 bases each). CDR3 length: 14 amino acids. Trimming removed 2 bases from V and 8 bases from J, with 13 bases in between. Germline CDR1 and CDR2: LGHNA and YSLEER. The CDR3 protein is CASSQPGRRDEQFF. Here the CDR3 DNA reads TGCGCCAGCAGCCAACCGGGACGCCGGGATGAGCAGTTCTTC.

This chain links TRBV5-1 with TRBJ2-1, with D hard to call. V lost 0 bases and J 10 bases, leaving 8 bases between the germline ends. The CDR3 sequence is 12 residues long. Per the germline V gene, CDR1 is SGHRS and CDR2 is YFSETQ. This CDR3 reads CASSLGRLEQFF. The CDR3 region has the DNA TGCGCCAGCAGCTTGGGGCGATTAGAGCAGTTCTTC.

This clone came up a few times. V and J are TRBV27 and TRBJ2-7, with D uncertain. The germline V gene has CDR1 MNHEY and CDR2 SMNVEV (reference sequence). Trimming took 8 bases from V and 4 from J, leaving 3 bases between them. This CDR3 comprises 9 residues. The CDR3 DNA sequence: TGTGCCAGCGGGTACGAGCAGTACTTC. Protein sequence: CASGYEQYF.